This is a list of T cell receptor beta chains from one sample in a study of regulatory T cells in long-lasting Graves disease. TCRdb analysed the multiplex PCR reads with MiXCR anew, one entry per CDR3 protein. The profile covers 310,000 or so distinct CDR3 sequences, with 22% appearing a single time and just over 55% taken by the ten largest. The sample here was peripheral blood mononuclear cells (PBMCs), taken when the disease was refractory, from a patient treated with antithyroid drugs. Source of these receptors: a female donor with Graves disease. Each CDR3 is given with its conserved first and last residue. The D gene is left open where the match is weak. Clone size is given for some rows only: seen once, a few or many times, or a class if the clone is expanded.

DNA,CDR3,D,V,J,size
TGTGCCAGCAGTTTCGCGGAGCGCTACGAGCAGTACTTC,CASSFAERYEQYF,-,TRBV28,TRBJ2-7,-
TGTGCCAGCAGTCCGCCTCAGGGGGCAAGTTACGAGCAGTACTTC,CASSPPQGASYEQYF,TRBD1,TRBV12-3/TRBV12-4,TRBJ2-7,-
TGTGCCAGCAGATTCACAGGGGCGGGGGATCAGCCCCAGCATTTT,CASRFTGAGDQPQHF,TRBD1,TRBV6-2/TRBV6-3,TRBJ1-5,few
TGTGCCTGGAGTGAAGGGACAGGGGGCGATGAGCAGTTCTTC,CAWSEGTGGDEQFF,TRBD1,TRBV30,TRBJ2-1,many
TGTGCCAGCAGCTTAGACCACGGAGTTAATTCACCCCTCCACTTT,CASSLDHGVNSPLHF,-,TRBV7-2,TRBJ1-6,many
TGTGCCAGCAGTTCATGGGGTGTCGGACTAGCGGGAGTAGAAGATACGCAGTATTTT,CASSSWGVGLAGVEDTQYF,TRBD2,TRBV11-2,TRBJ2-3,few
TGTGCCAGCAGTTTCCCTCTACGCAGGAAGAATCCACCCCTCCACTTT,CASSFPLRRKNPPLHF,-,TRBV28,TRBJ1-6,-
TGTGCCAGCAGCTACACCCGAGGACAGAACACCGGGGAGCTGTTTTTT,CASSYTRGQNTGELFF,-,TRBV6-1,TRBJ2-2,few
TGTGCCAGCAGTCAGTTTATAGTCCCCCCACGGGGGATGAACACTGAAGCTTTCTTT,CASSQFIVPPRGMNTEAFF,-,TRBV12-3/TRBV12-4,TRBJ1-1,many
TGCAGTGTGTTCCCCGAGGGAGCCAAAAACATTCAGTACTTC,CSVFPEGAKNIQYF,-,TRBV20-1,TRBJ2-4,-
TGCGCCAGCAGCCAAGGAACAGGAGGCCAGCCCCAGCATTTT,CASSQGTGGQPQHF,-,TRBV4-3,TRBJ1-5,few
TGCAGTGCTAAGCATCCGGGACTAGCGGGCTACGAGCAGTACTTC,CSAKHPGLAGYEQYF,TRBD2,TRBV20-1,TRBJ2-7,-
TGTGCCAGCAGAAGAGACAGGGGGCAGACCCAGTACTTC,CASRRDRGQTQYF,TRBD1,TRBV12-3/TRBV12-4,TRBJ2-5,few
TGTGCCAGCCGCAGGGCGGATCAGCCCCAGCATTTT,CASRRADQPQHF,-,TRBV6-1,TRBJ1-5,many
TGTGCCAGCAGTTTTAGCGGGACATACTCTACGACGGAGACCCAGTACTTC,CASSFSGTYSTTETQYF,TRBD2,TRBV28,TRBJ2-5,many
TGCAGTGCTAGACCGACAGGACTCCCCGGCTATGGCTACACCTTC,CSARPTGLPGYGYTF,-,TRBV20-1,TRBJ1-2,-